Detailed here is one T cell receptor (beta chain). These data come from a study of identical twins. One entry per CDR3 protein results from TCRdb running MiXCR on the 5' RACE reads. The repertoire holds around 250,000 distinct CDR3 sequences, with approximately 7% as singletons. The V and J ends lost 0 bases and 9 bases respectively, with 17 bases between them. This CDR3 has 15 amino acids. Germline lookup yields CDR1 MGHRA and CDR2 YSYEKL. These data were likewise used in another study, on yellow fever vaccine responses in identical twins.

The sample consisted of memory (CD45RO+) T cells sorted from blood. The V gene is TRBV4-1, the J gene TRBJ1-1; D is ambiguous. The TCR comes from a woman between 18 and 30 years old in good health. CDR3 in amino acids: CASSQDEVLRSQAFF. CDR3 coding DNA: TGCGCCAGCAGCCAAGATGAGGTTCTAAGATCCCAAGCTTTCTTT.